A single T cell receptor (beta chain) is shown here with its context. The CDR3 extends over 13 amino acids. Germline V CDR1 and CDR2: GTSNPN, SVGIG (reference sequence). Trimming shortened V by 2 bases and J by 7 bases, and 14 bases separated the two germline ends. This sample is drawn from a study of blood T cell repertoires in COVID-19. Looking at the study overall: Samples taken during acute and convalescent COVID-19 were collected in the United States, Italy and Spain.

This study enrolled people aged 18 to 89 from roughly 22 US geographic areas. Cohorts were based on clinical histories the participants reported. Recovered Cohort 3 donors showed two negative PCRs, clearance, or symptom resolution. The table came from immunoSEQ multiplex PCR; TCRdb's copy has only in-frame clones and leaves some out. The sample has a few hundred thousand clones, 84% seen once. The material sequenced was PBMCs or T cells enriched from blood (not recorded which). V is TRBV30 and J is TRBJ1-2; D ambiguous. This receptor was taken from a woman aged 40 to 50 who had recovered from COVID-19. CDR3 in amino acids: CAWSIGSGFGYTF. CDR3 coding DNA: TGTGCCTGGAGTATCGGCAGCGGGTTTGGCTACACCTTC.